Each of the 32 T cell receptor beta chains below was sequenced from the same sample in a study of identical twins. TCRdb re-derived calls from the 5' RACE reads in MiXCR, one entry per CDR3 protein. The sample records 270,000 or so distinct CDR3 sequences, about 8.5% being singletons. The same data also contributed to another study, on yellow fever vaccine responses in identical twins.

Sequenced sample: CD8+ T cells sorted from blood. These receptors all stem from a young woman in good health.

This clonotype has more than one count but fewer than ten. The rearrangement uses TRBV7-8 and TRBJ1-1; D is unresolved. This CDR3 spans 14 amino acids. V was shortened by 6 bases and J by 0 bases, with 11 bases between the two germline ends. Germline CDR1 is SGHVS and CDR2 is FQNEAQ. The CDR3 DNA is TGTGCCAGCAGTCACCCAACAATGAACACTGAAGCTTTCTTT. Protein product: CASSHPTMNTEAFF.

This clonotype occurred a few times. CDR3 nucleotides: TGTGCTAGTGGTCCAGGGGTAGCGGGAGGACATGAGCAGTTCTTC. Its translation is CASGPGVAGGHEQFF. The chain couples TRBV12-5 to TRBJ2-1; 10 bases line up with TRBD2. This CDR3 is 15 amino acids long. Trimming took 5 bases from V and 8 from J; bases not matched to a gene: 9. Germline lookup yields CDR1 LGHNT and CDR2 FRNRAP.

This chain connects TRBV4-1 to TRBJ2-7; 9 bases are a match to TRBD2. The CDR3 has 15 amino acids. Germline loops: CDR1 MGHRA, CDR2 YSYEKL. After removal of 0 bases from V and 4 bases from J, the junction contained 4 bases not matched to a gene. The CDR3 DNA sequence: TGCGCCAGCAGCCAAGAGTTGCGGGAGGGGTACGAGCAGTACTTC. Amino acid sequence: CASSQELREGYEQYF.

This clonotype was found a few times. The CDR3 sequence: CASSRYPGRGNEKLFF. The DNA of the CDR3 is TGTGCCAGCAGCCGTTACCCGGGACGCGGTAATGAAAAACTGTTTTTT. This sequence joins TRBV7-9 and TRBJ1-4, with D possibly matching TRBD1 (5 bases). In germline, CDR1 is SEHNR, CDR2 FQNEAQ (reference sequence). Trimming cost V 5 bases and J 4 bases, with 17 bases left between them. The CDR3 totals 16 residues. Full variable domain (remainder filled in from reference TRBV7-9 and TRBJ1-4): DTGVSQNPRHKITKRGQNVTFRCDPISEHNRLYWYRQTLGQGPEFLTYFQNEAQLEKSRLLSDRFSAERPKGSFSTLEIQRTEQGDSAMYLCASSRYPGRGNEKLFFGSGTQLSVL.

The rearrangement uses TRBV11-2 and TRBJ2-1, with 9 positions matching TRBD2. After removal of 2 bases from V and 4 bases from J, the junction contained 15 bases not matched to a gene. The CDR3 length is 19 residues. Germline CDR1 reads SGHAT; CDR2 reads FQNNGV. This chain's CDR3 is CASSLLRALAAGGYNEQFF. The CDR3 DNA reads as TGTGCCAGCAGCTTACTTAGGGCGCTGGCAGCGGGAGGTTACAATGAGCAGTTCTTC. The whole variable domain, filled in from reference TRBV11-2 and TRBJ2-1, reads EAGVAQSPRYKIIEKRQSVAFWCNPISGHATLYWYQQILGQGPKLLIQFQNNGVVDDSQLPKDRFSAERLKGVDSTLKIQPAKLEDSAVYLCASSLLRALAAGGYNEQFFGPGTRLTVL.

This clonotype was detected many times. The chain couples TRBV20-1 to TRBJ2-1; the match to TRBD2 covers 7 bases. The germline gives CDR1 DFQATT, CDR2 SNEGSKA (reference sequence). The J segment lost 4 bases and the V segment lost 0 bases, leaving 6 bases of the junction unmatched. The CDR3 loop spans 15 amino acids. The CDR3 coding sequence is TGCAGTGCTAGAGATGGGCTAGCGGTTTACAATGAGCAGTTCTTC. This gives the protein CSARDGLAVYNEQFF.

The rearrangement links TRBV28 to TRBJ1-2, with 9 bases matching TRBD1. This CDR3 is built from 16 residues. The V segment lost 3 bases and the J segment 3 bases; nucleotides outside the gene matches: 8. CDR1 MDHEN and CDR2 SYDVKM come from the germline V gene. Here the CDR3 reads CASSFSTGGAYYGYTF. CDR3 nucleotide sequence: TGTGCCAGCAGTTTCTCAACAGGGGGCGCGTACTATGGCTACACCTTC.

This clonotype was seen repeatedly, ten times or more. The chain employs TRBV29-1 and TRBJ2-1; weak D call: TRBD1 (5 bases). The ends were cut back, 5 bases at V and 8 bases at J, with 19 bases in the middle. In germline, CDR1 is SQVTM, CDR2 ANQGSEA. This CDR3 has 14 amino acids. The CDR3 loop is CSVFGQGGYDEQFF. Here the CDR3 DNA reads TGCAGCGTTTTCGGGCAGGGCGGTTATGATGAGCAGTTCTTC.

V usage is TRBV19 and J usage is TRBJ1-2; D remains ambiguous. This CDR3 is built from 15 residues. V lost 3 bases and J lost 4, with 15 bases in between. Germline loops: CDR1 LNHDA, CDR2 SQIVND (reference sequence). The CDR3 loop reads CASSMRRGRIYGYTF. As DNA, the CDR3 is TGTGCCAGTAGTATGCGGAGAGGGAGAATCTATGGCTACACCTTC.

This clonotype was seen repeatedly, ten times or more. The rearrangement joins TRBV29-1 to TRBJ2-3; D gene ambiguous. This CDR3 has 10 amino acids. CDR1 SQVTM and CDR2 ANQGSEA come from the germline V gene. With 7 bases removed from V and 6 bases from J, the gap between germline ends came to 8 bases. The CDR3 DNA reads TGCAGCGCCGCGTTTGATACGCAGTATTTT. It specifies CSAAFDTQYF.

This clonotype was detected many times. The gene calls are TRBV20-1 and TRBJ2-2; TRBD2 is a possible D gene (5 bases). This CDR3 has 16 amino acids. Trimming cost V 0 bases and J 3 bases, with 14 bases left between them. Germline V gene lookup returns CDR1 DFQATT and CDR2 SNEGSKA (reference sequence). In DNA form, the CDR3 reads TGCAGTGCTAGAGACAATGGTGGAGGAGACACCGGGGAGCTGTTTTTT. Its protein product is CSARDNGGGDTGELFF.

This clonotype has just a few counts. The rearrangement uses TRBV10-3 and TRBJ1-1, with D maybe TRBD1 (5 bases). This CDR3 region has 14 residues. Germline assignment: CDR1 ENHRY and CDR2 SYGVKD. The V end lost 3 bases, the J end lost 1 base, and 9 bases lay between the germline ends. The CDR3 region has the DNA TGTGCCATCAGTGACTACGACAGGAACACTGAAGCTTTCTTT. Amino acid sequence: CAISDYDRNTEAFF.

The rearrangement joins TRBV10-3 to TRBJ2-3; 10 bases agree with TRBD2. V was pared by 2 bases and J by 5 bases, with 4 bases of the junction left unmatched. Germline loops: CDR1 ENHRY, CDR2 SYGVKD. This CDR3 is 15 amino acids long. CDR3 in DNA: TGTGCCATCAGTGAGACTAGCGGGGCGGAAGATACGCAGTATTTT. Protein: CAISETSGAEDTQYF.

This clonotype was found many times. The chain joins TRBV19 to TRBJ2-7, with D maybe TRBD1 (6 bases). Trimming took off 9 bases at V and 1 base at J, with 7 bases between the two ends. This CDR3 region has 11 residues. In germline, CDR1 is LNHDA, CDR2 SQIVND (reference sequence). This CDR3 is CASGTSYEQYF. CDR3 in DNA: TGTGCCAGCGGGACATCCTACGAGCAGTACTTC.

This chain links TRBV29-1 with TRBJ2-7, with D perhaps matching TRBD1 (8 bases). CDR1 and CDR2 from the germline V gene are SQVTM and ANQGSEA. V lost 7 bases to trimming and J lost 3 bases, with 16 bases between them. This CDR3 is 13 amino acids long. CDR3 sequence (DNA): TGCAGCGCTTCGGGGGGACAGGACTACGAGCAGTACTTC. Translating gives CSASGGQDYEQYF.

The chain joins TRBV27 to TRBJ2-7; 7 bases map to TRBD1. Germline CDR1 MNHEY, CDR2 SMNVEV (reference sequence). The V segment lost 3 bases and the J segment 2 bases; nucleotides outside the gene matches: 10. This CDR3 spans 16 amino acids. The CDR3 DNA reads TGTGCCAGCAGTTTCTCCGGGACAGCGACCACCTACGAGCAGTACTTC. Protein: CASSFSGTATTYEQYF.

This clonotype was detected a few times. This rearrangement joins TRBV6-1 to TRBJ2-7; D is possibly TRBD2 (5 bases). V shed 1 base and J shed 0 bases, with 7 bases lying between them. The CDR3 extends over 14 amino acids. CDR1 and CDR2 (germline): MNHNS, SASEGT. Here the CDR3 reads CASSEVGSSYEQYF. The CDR3 DNA reads TGTGCCAGCAGTGAAGTAGGGAGCTCCTACGAGCAGTACTTC.

This clonotype was observed a single time. V usage is TRBV9 and J usage is TRBJ1-1, with TRBD1 identical over 8 bases. Germline loops: CDR1 SGDLS, CDR2 YYNGEE. V shed 0 bases, J shed 1 base, and the junction held 5 bases outside the gene matches. This CDR3 comprises 16 residues. CDR3 in amino acids: CASSVGKTGGNTEAFF. In nucleotides, the CDR3 is TGTGCCAGCAGCGTAGGAAAAACAGGGGGGAACACTGAAGCTTTCTTT.

This clonotype was observed a handful of times. J is TRBJ2-7 and V is TRBV24-1; 9 bases are shared with TRBD1. V was clipped by 3 bases and J by 5 bases; unmatched bases: 13. The CDR3 sequence is 17 residues long. CDR1 and CDR2 from the germline V gene are KGHDR and SFDVKD. In DNA, the CDR3 is TGTGCCACCAGTGATGGTCGGACAGGGGTCATGGGGGACGAGCAGTACTTC. Translating it yields CATSDGRTGVMGDEQYF.

This clonotype was recorded many times. This rearrangement joins TRBV4-1 to TRBJ2-3, with D possibly called TRBD1 or TRBD2 (6 bases each). The germline V gene has CDR1 MGHRA and CDR2 YSYEKL. The V and J ends lost 3 bases and 0 bases respectively, with 16 bases between them. The CDR3 is 17 amino acids. CDR3: CASSHPARGASTDTQYF. CDR3 in DNA: TGCGCCAGCAGCCACCCCGCGAGGGGGGCTAGCACAGATACGCAGTATTTT.

The chain recombines TRBV20-1 with TRBJ2-7, with 10 bases fitting TRBD2. V lost 2 bases, J lost 3 bases, and 1 base stayed unmatched. The CDR3 length is 13 residues. The germline V gene encodes CDR1 DFQATT and CDR2 SNEGSKA (reference sequence). For the CDR3, the DNA is TGCAGTGCTAGACTAGCGGGGGACTACGAGCAGTACTTC. Its protein product is CSARLAGDYEQYF.

This chain joins TRBV12-3 or TRBV12-4 and TRBJ2-3; 7 nucleotides match TRBD2. The CDR3 has 14 amino acids. V shed 4 bases and J 1 base; nucleotides not matched to a gene: 2. The chain's CDR3 is CASSSAGGTDTQYF. CDR3 in DNA: TGTGCCAGCAGTTCTGCGGGGGGCACAGATACGCAGTATTTT.

The CDR3 bases are TGTGCCAGCAGCCCGGATCCCATAGAAGTTACCGGGGAGCTGTTTTTT. Its translation is CASSPDPIEVTGELFF. V gene TRBV11-2 combines with J gene TRBJ2-2; no reliable D call. V lost 5 bases and J 5 bases, leaving 18 bases between the germline ends. The CDR3 consists of 16 residues. CDR1 is SGHAT, CDR2 FQNNGV, per germline.

The chain joins TRBV9 to TRBJ2-2, with a weak D call TRBD2 (5 bases). The V gene's germline CDR1 is SGDLS and CDR2 YYNGEE. V gave up 2 bases and J gave up 7 bases, with 15 bases separating them. The CDR3 runs 15 residues. CDR3 loop: CASSVNERSGGELFF. Here the CDR3 DNA reads TGTGCCAGCAGCGTGAACGAGCGGTCTGGCGGGGAGCTGTTTTTT.

This clonotype has a handful of counts. The CDR3 here is CASSRFPRDTDYNEQFF. The DNA for the CDR3 is TGTGCCAGCAGCCGCTTTCCACGGGACACTGACTACAATGAGCAGTTCTTC. The chain has TRBV7-3 and TRBJ2-1, with a tentative D call TRBD1 (6 bases). V lost 5 bases and J lost 3, with 20 bases in between. The CDR3 covers 17 residues. Germline CDR1 reads SGHTA; CDR2 reads FQGTGA.

The chain uses TRBV12-3 or TRBV12-4 and TRBJ1-5, with 9 bases matching TRBD1. V was pared by 5 bases and J by 2 bases, with 7 bases of the junction left unmatched. This CDR3 region has 16 residues. In DNA form, the CDR3 reads TGTGCCAGCAGTCCCTCGACAGGGGGAGGCAATCAGCCCCAGCATTTT. Protein: CASSPSTGGGNQPQHF.

The chain couples TRBV4-2 to TRBJ2-3; D remains ambiguous. Germline lookup yields CDR1 LGHNA and CDR2 YNFKEQ. V was trimmed by 1 base and J by 3 bases, leaving 8 bases between them. There are 14 residues in the CDR3. CDR3: CASSQATETDTQYF. DNA for the CDR3: TGTGCCAGCAGCCAAGCTACAGAAACAGATACGCAGTATTTT.

Many counts were recorded for this clonotype. The chain couples TRBV28 to TRBJ2-7, with 8 bases fitting TRBD1. The V segment lost 10 bases and the J segment 3 bases; nucleotides outside the gene matches: 14. This CDR3 contains 15 residues. Germline CDR1 is MDHEN and CDR2 is SYDVKM. Written as DNA, the CDR3 is TGTGCCAATACGCCGGGACAGGCCATTCTCTACGAGCAGTACTTC. Amino acid sequence: CANTPGQAILYEQYF.

This chain links TRBV4-1 with TRBJ1-4; TRBD1 is a possible D gene (6 bases). V was cut by 0 bases and J by 4 bases, with 9 bases left in between. The germline V gene encodes CDR1 MGHRA and CDR2 YSYEKL. This CDR3 contains 15 residues. CDR3 amino acids: CASSQEGGVNEKLFF. The DNA of the CDR3 is TGCGCCAGCAGCCAAGAGGGGGGCGTTAATGAAAAACTGTTTTTT.

The J gene is TRBJ1-6, the V gene TRBV4-3; D not certain. CDR3 length: 17 amino acids. Trimming cost V 2 bases and J 7 bases, with 18 bases left between them. The germline V gene encodes CDR1 LGHNA and CDR2 YSLEER. CDR3 in DNA: TGCGCCAGCAGCCAAACCCACCCCATGGGGTACAATTCACCCCTCCACTTT. Translating it yields CASSQTHPMGYNSPLHF.

There are many counts of this clonotype. The chain combines TRBV5-1 with TRBJ2-7, with 7 bases identical to TRBD1. Germline CDR1 and CDR2: SGHRS and YFSETQ. Trimming removed 4 bases from V and 4 bases from J; junction bases left unmatched: 8. This CDR3 is built from 14 residues. CDR3 sequence: CASSQPGQNYEQYF. The CDR3, as DNA: TGCGCCAGCAGCCAACCGGGACAGAATTACGAGCAGTACTTC.

The chain joins TRBV3-1 to TRBJ2-7; TRBD1 aligns across 7 bases. The CDR3 length is 16 residues. Germline V gives CDR1 LGHDT, CDR2 YNNKEL (reference sequence). The V gene end was trimmed by 4 bases and the J gene end by 0 bases; junction bases not matched to a gene: 9. DNA for the CDR3: TGTGCCAGCAGCCCCCGCCCGGGACAGATCTCCTACGAGCAGTACTTC. Protein: CASSPRPGQISYEQYF.